What follows are 8 T cell receptor beta chains derived from one specimen sequenced in a study of molecular identifiers for immune sequencing clone quantification. TCRdb used MiXCR to reprocess the PCR reads, holding one entry per CDR3 protein. Among approximately 630,000 distinct CDR3 sequences, approximately 24% were seen once, and the ten largest hold approximately 0.75%. The sample was naive CD8+ T cells from blood, with Jurkat cell RNA spiked in. Subset noted: FACS-sorted CD8+CD4-CCR7+CD45RA+ naive T cells. Receptors were obtained from a human donor in good health. Some libraries in this study had Jurkat cell RNA spiked in.

Turning to this clonotype: A read error is likely, as this CDR3 ends without the conserved phenylalanine or tryptophan. CDR3 residues: CASSQGVQPQHS. The CDR3 DNA sequence: TGTGCCAGTAGCCAAGGGGTCCAGCCCCAGCATTCT. The rearrangement uses TRBV4-2 and TRBJ1-5, with TRBD1 as a possible D gene (5 bases). The CDR3 covers 12 residues. Germline loops: CDR1 LGHNA, CDR2 YNFKEQ.

The chain joins TRBV20-1 to TRBJ2-3, with D maybe TRBD2 (5 bases). The CDR3 totals 13 residues. Germline CDR1 reads DFQATT; CDR2 reads SNEGSKA (reference sequence). V dropped 2 bases and J dropped 4 bases, with 10 bases sitting between them. CDR3 residues: CSARSGSSDTQYF. In DNA form, the CDR3 reads TGCAGTGCTAGAAGTGGGAGTTCAGATACGCAGTATTTT.

Regarding this clonotype: The junction departs from germline at one end; a sequencing error may be responsible. The chain carries TRBV19 and TRBJ2-1; tentative D call: TRBD2 (6 bases). CDR1 and CDR2 from the germline V gene are LNHDA and SQIVND (reference sequence). The CDR3 has 14 residues. CDR3 loop: CVSSISGFYNEQFF. The DNA of the CDR3 is TGTGTCAGTAGTATAAGCGGGTTCTACAATGAGCAGTTCTTC.

This clonotype has just a few counts. This chain joins TRBV6-5 and TRBJ1-3; maybe TRBD1 (5 bases). This CDR3 comprises 18 residues. Per the germline V gene, CDR1 is MNHEY and CDR2 is SVGAGI. V shed 5 bases and J shed 2 bases, with 22 bases lying between them. CDR3 loop: CASSQRPGTTKAGNTIYF. CDR3 nucleotides: TGTGCCAGCAGTCAGAGGCCCGGGACGACGAAGGCTGGAAACACCATATATTTT.

This clonotype was detected ten times or more. The V and J genes are TRBV5-1 and TRBJ2-7, with D possibly matching TRBD2 (5 bases). The germline V gene encodes CDR1 SGHRS and CDR2 YFSETQ. V lost 2 bases, J lost 3 bases, and 9 bases lay in between. This CDR3 region has 13 residues. The chain's CDR3 is CASSFGVNYEQYF. In DNA form, the CDR3 reads TGCGCCAGCAGCTTCGGGGTAAACTACGAGCAGTACTTC.

This sequence joins TRBV7-2 and TRBJ1-6; 9 bases agree with TRBD1. Germline V gives CDR1 SGHTA, CDR2 FQGNSA. The CDR3 has 17 residues. V gave up 4 bases and J gave up 6 bases; unmatched junction bases: 10. The CDR3 is CASSYGPPGQGNSPLHF. The CDR3 bases are TGTGCCAGCAGCTACGGCCCGCCGGGACAGGGTAATTCACCCCTCCACTTT.

This clonotype appeared a few times. The chain recombines TRBV10-3 with TRBJ1-1; no definite D call. The V gene lost 6 bases and the J gene lost 0 bases, with 20 bases spanning the gap. The CDR3 extends over 17 amino acids. Germline CDR1 reads ENHRY; CDR2 reads SYGVKD. In DNA, the CDR3 is TGTGCCATCAGGGCCCCTGGACTCGGGATTATGAACACTGAAGCTTTCTTT. Translated, it gives CAIRAPGLGIMNTEAFF.

This clonotype was detected many times. CDR3 sequence (DNA): TGCGCCAGCAGCCAAGATGGACAGGGGGGGACCGGGGAGCTGTTTTTT. This translates into CASSQDGQGGTGELFF. The chain links TRBV4-3 to TRBJ2-2, with 10 bases aligning to TRBD1. The CDR3 is 16 amino acids. V trimming: 0 bases; J trimming: 5 bases; junction bases outside the gene matches: 3. Per germline, CDR1 LGHNA and CDR2 YSLEER.